This TCR beta chain comes out of a study of blood T cell repertoires in COVID-19. Libraries were prepared by immunoSEQ multiplex PCR; TCRdb keeps only in-frame clonotypes and omits some of them. The repertoire consists of 310,000 or so clones, with more than 70% occurring once and the leading ten covering 1.6%. The sequence derives from a woman in her 50s with acute or convalescent COVID-19. The sample comprised peripheral blood.

The CDR3 DNA reads as TGTGCCAGCAGCCGAGGGGGACCCGAGGAGACCCAGTACTTC. Protein product: CASSRGGPEETQYF. The V and J genes are TRBV11-3 and TRBJ2-5; D may be TRBD1 (6 bases). CDR1 is SGHNT, CDR2 YENEEA, per germline. The CDR3 is made up of 14 amino acids. V lost 5 bases and J 5 bases, leaving 15 bases between the germline ends.